The present entry profiles one T cell receptor beta chain with its context. This clonotype was seen repeatedly, ten times or more. Its antigen is still unknown. Per-nucleotide qualities are absent, and no much larger clonotype sits a single base away. Ends trimmed: V by 2 bases, J by 11 bases; bases unmatched to a gene: 7. CDR1 and CDR2, per the germline V gene (reference sequence), are GTSNPN and SVGIG. The CDR3 spans 13 residues, from the cysteine through the phenylalanine. The DNA shown is the 39-base CDR3, in frame from base 1. The data originate from a study of blood T cells in healthy people across ages (dated by TCRdb to 2014 to 2015). Concerning the study at large: Template switching captured roughly one uniquely barcoded TCR beta cDNA molecule per two T cells in model experiments. To avoid experimental bias, donors of different ages were randomly spread across the sequencing lanes. The study analyzed two additional independent replicas of 1 million unique cDNA reads from the same blood draw for two donors, one aged 18 to 29 and one aged 80 or older. Four age groups were formed from the donors: young (average approximately 16 years), middle-aged (approximately 40), aged (roughly 58) and long-lived (82). Age-related changes in TCR beta repertoire diversity were measured in the study by deep sequencing normalized with unique cDNA molecular identifiers.

The donors were 40 or so Caucasian individuals from Russia, aged about 6 to 95 years, who were systemically healthy. Each donor gave roughly 9 milliliters of peripheral blood, drawn into EDTA-treated Vacutainer tubes. Ficoll-Paque density-gradient centrifugation was used to isolate PBMCs, with at least 7 million per sample. Trizol reagent was used to extract total RNA from PBMCs, with at least 5 micrograms per sample. For every donor, flow cytometry on a PBMC aliquot measured the percentage of naive CD45RAhigh/CD27high T cells. Library prep was done by 5' RACE. The sequencer was an Illumina HiSeq 2500. A second PCR of roughly 7 to 11 cycles was performed with a sample-barcoded 5' primer and a J-beta primer mix. A template-switch 5' adaptor carrying 12 random nucleotides introduced a unique molecular identifier onto each TCR beta cDNA molecule. At least 2.5 million CDR3-containing paired-end reads were obtained from each sample. First-strand cDNA was synthesized from all RNA with the Mint cDNA synthesis kit, primed by a TRBC-specific oligonucleotide. All cDNA was treated with uracil-DNA glycosylase and then went through a first 18-cycle PCR with the universal primers M1SS and BC2_uni_R. In the paper's pipeline: Normalization of each sample was performed by random selection of 1 million high-quality reads, each carrying a distinct molecular identifier. Reads sharing molecular identifiers were discarded rather than binned into consensus sequences. CDR3 identification, clonotype clustering and error correction used MiTCR with a Q25 quality threshold and the strictest error-elimination algorithm. A nonparametric unseen species model using Euler transformation provided a lower-bound estimate of total TCR beta diversity. The raw public reads went through TCRdb reprocessing: fastp at Q25, MiXCR clone calling, in-frame beta chains kept. Duplicate CDR3 protein sequences are folded into a single record with the most common DNA and genes. The V and J calls, along with clone size, are taken from TCRdb and not from the paper's own processing. This sample has some 1.5 million distinct CDR3 sequences in its table, and 25% to 30% of those were observed once. Roughly 8% of the sample lies in the top ten.

General conclusions and limits of the study: Observed TCR beta diversity per million T cells fell roughly linearly with age, and a significant reduction was already apparent by age around 40. Compared with the aged group, more naive CD4+ T cells, fewer expanded clones and increased TCR diversity were shown by the long-lived group, suggesting age selection. Bulk unsorted PBMC profiling prevented conclusive comparison of naive and antigen-experienced compartments. Donor CMV infection status was unknown, potentially confounding age-related changes in expanded clonotypes. There was a strong correlation between observed TCR beta diversity and the percentage of naive T cells measured by flow cytometry. Estimates of total diversity based on one million sequenced T cells were considered lower bounds and underestimates.

This sequence originates from a woman aged 25 to 45 in good health. Sequenced: blood. The receptor chain draws on TRBV30 and TRBJ2-4, with TRBD1 identical over 9 junction bases. CDR3 region: CAWSLNRGQFQYF. In nucleotide form, the sequence is TGTGCCTGGAGTCTAAACAGGGGGCAATTTCAGTACTTC.